This entry lists 28 T cell receptor beta chains sequenced from one sample in a study of radiotherapy plus CTLA-4 blockade in lung cancer. Here immunoSEQ multiplex PCR was the method, and the copy in TCRdb shows in-frame clones only, minus some. Of more than 35,000 clones listed, more than 80% are singletons. Sequenced here: peripheral blood, sampled from a patient treated with radiotherapy plus ipilimumab. The origin of the receptors is a human donor with non-small cell lung cancer who had stable disease on radiotherapy plus ipilimumab.

This clone was picked up a small number of times. The chain links TRBV4-3 to TRBJ2-7; D is undetermined. CDR1 is LGHNA and CDR2 is YSLEER in the germline V gene. V lost 4 bases and J lost 5, with 24 bases in between. This CDR3 is 17 amino acids long. The CDR3 DNA follows: TGCGCCAGCAGCCCGAGTCCCCCCGGCACCCTAGGTGACGAGCAGTACTTC. This translates into CASSPSPPGTLGDEQYF.

The chain combines TRBV30 with TRBJ2-3, with 7 nucleotides matching TRBD2. V lost 3 bases and J lost 0; bases outside the gene matches: 15. Germline assignment: CDR1 GTSNPN and CDR2 SVGIG (reference sequence). The CDR3 spans 18 residues. CDR3 bases: TGTGCCTGGAGGGATAGCGGGCCCAGATTCCCTAGCACAGATACGCAGTATTTT. Its translation is CAWRDSGPRFPSTDTQYF.

On this clone itself: A junction boundary mismatches the germline segment, possibly from a read error. CDR3 sequence: CASIAPRGF. CDR3 bases: TGCGCCAGCATCGCGCCGCGGGGTTTC. The chain joins TRBV23-1 to TRBJ2-7, with D maybe TRBD2 (6 bases). TRBV23-1 is known as an ORF, though its function is uncertain. The CDR3 loop spans 9 amino acids.

In its sample, this clone was seen a few times. The rearrangement joins TRBV2 to TRBJ2-7, with TRBD2 identical over 9 bases. Germline values: CDR1 SNHLY, CDR2 FYNNEI. V trimming: 7 bases; J trimming: 3 bases; junction bases outside the gene matches: 10. This CDR3 has 15 amino acids. Written as DNA, the CDR3 is TGTGCCAGCACGCTTTCCTCTAGCGGGGACTACGAGCAGTACTTC. Its translation is CASTLSSSGDYEQYF.

The chain links TRBV7-9 to TRBJ2-5; TRBD1 might be the D (6 bases). The CDR3 runs to 16 residues. Trimming stripped 5 bases from V and 0 bases from J, with 16 bases between. Germline V gene data show CDR1 as SEHNR and CDR2 as FQNEAQ (reference sequence). In nucleotides, the CDR3 is TGTGCCAGCAGCACTGGACGGACAGCCGACCAAGAGACCCAGTACTTC. Residues: CASSTGRTADQETQYF.

The V call is TRBV5-1, the J call TRBJ2-5; tentative D call: TRBD2 (6 bases). V dropped 4 bases and J dropped 5 bases, with 18 bases sitting between them. CDR3 length: 15 amino acids. The V gene's germline CDR1 is SGHRS and CDR2 YFSETQ. The CDR3 nucleotides read TGCGCCAGCAGCATTTCGGGACTCCAGTCCGAGACCCAGTACTTC. This sequence encodes CASSISGLQSETQYF.

Comment on this clone: The junction differs from germline at one of its ends, possibly a read error. The chain links TRBV7-2 to TRBJ2-5, with TRBD2 identical over 7 bases. Germline CDR1 SGHTA, CDR2 FQGNSA. The length of the CDR3 is 14 residues. The CDR3 loop reads CASSLAAYQETQYF. The CDR3 DNA reads as TGTGCCAGCAGCCTAGCGGCATACCAAGAGACCCAGTACTTC.

This clone was counted between two and nine times. V and J are TRBV5-6 and TRBJ2-7, with D possibly being TRBD1 (6 bases). V was pared by 2 bases and J by 7 bases, with 19 bases between. Germline CDR1 is SGHDT and CDR2 is YYEEEE. This CDR3 spans 15 amino acids. The CDR3 protein is CASSFVRDTLDEQYF. For the CDR3, the DNA is TGTGCCAGCAGCTTTGTACGGGACACCCTCGATGAGCAGTACTTC.

This clone was counted a few times. This chain joins TRBV5-8 and TRBJ1-5; D possibly corresponds to TRBD1 (6 bases). The CDR3 covers 18 residues. V lost 3 bases and J 0 bases, leaving 19 bases between the germline ends. Germline V lookup: CDR1 SGHTS, CDR2 YDEGEE. CDR3 region: CASSWGGQLQNSNQPQHF. DNA for the CDR3: TGTGCCAGCAGCTGGGGCGGACAGCTACAAAATAGCAATCAGCCCCAGCATTTT.

The chain joins TRBV4-3 to TRBJ2-1; TRBD1 aligns across 7 bases. Germline V gene sequence: CDR1 LGHNA, CDR2 YSLEER. The V gene end was trimmed by 5 bases and the J gene end by 8 bases; junction bases not matched to a gene: 9. The CDR3 totals 14 residues. The CDR3: CASSTRQGRDEQFF. In DNA form, the CDR3 reads TGCGCCAGCAGCACACGACAGGGACGGGATGAGCAGTTCTTC.

The chain employs TRBV7-9 and TRBJ1-3; a weak D match, TRBD1 (6 bases). This CDR3 has 18 residues. Trimming took off 1 base at V and 0 bases at J, with 16 bases between the two ends. Germline V gives CDR1 SEHNR, CDR2 FQNEAQ (reference sequence). The CDR3, as DNA: TGTGCCAGCAGCTTAGAGGGGGAGGGGCACCGCTCTGGAAACACCATATATTTT. It is translated as CASSLEGEGHRSGNTIYF.

The J gene is TRBJ2-7, the V gene TRBV5-1; D might be TRBD2 (6 bases). The germline V gene has CDR1 SGHRS and CDR2 YFSETQ. This CDR3 comprises 21 residues. The ends were cut back, 2 bases at V and 0 bases at J, with 30 bases in the middle. The CDR3 nucleotides are TGCGCCAGCAGCTTAAGACTAGTCTTTCCATCTCCTACGAGTGGCTCCTACGAGCAGTACTTC. Its protein product is CASSLRLVFPSPTSGSYEQYF.

The chain carries TRBV28 and TRBJ2-7; 7 nucleotides align to TRBD1. Germline-derived CDR1 and CDR2 are MDHEN and SYDVKM. CDR3 length: 13 residues. V shed 8 bases, J shed 2 bases, and the junction held 6 bases outside the gene matches. This chain's CDR3 is CASGRQGTYEQYF. The CDR3 DNA follows: TGTGCCAGCGGAAGACAGGGAACCTACGAGCAGTACTTC.

The genes are TRBV5-1 and TRBJ2-1, with 7 bases fitting TRBD1. Trimming removed 4 bases from V and 5 bases from J; junction bases left unmatched: 9. This CDR3 contains 15 residues. The germline V gene encodes CDR1 SGHRS and CDR2 YFSETQ. Written as DNA, the CDR3 is TGCGCCAGCAGCCCTCGAGGGGGCAGTAACAATGAGCAGTTCTTC. Its protein is CASSPRGGSNNEQFF.

The chain recombines TRBV7-2 with TRBJ1-1; D remains ambiguous. This CDR3 region has 14 residues. CDR1 SGHTA and CDR2 FQGNSA come from the germline V gene. Trimming took off 1 base at V and 1 base at J, with 7 bases between the two ends. DNA for the CDR3: TGTGCCAGCAGCTTAGTGGCAGGGAACACTGAAGCTTTCTTT. It codes for CASSLVAGNTEAFF.

The V and J genes are TRBV30 and TRBJ1-2; 7 bases align to TRBD1. The germline V gene has CDR1 GTSNPN and CDR2 SVGIG (reference sequence). With V trimmed by 4 bases and J by 8 bases, 4 bases remained unmatched. The CDR3 sequence is 11 residues long. In nucleotides, the CDR3 is TGTGCCTGGAATCACAGGGGCGGCTACACCTTC. Its translation: CAWNHRGGYTF.

The V call is TRBV18, the J call TRBJ2-5; D gene ambiguous. Trimming stripped 0 bases from V and 1 base from J, with 12 bases between. CDR3 length equals 16 residues. Germline V gene sequence: CDR1 KGHSH, CDR2 LQKENI. Here the CDR3 reads CASSPPVAESQETQYF. The DNA of the CDR3 is TGTGCCAGCTCACCACCGGTTGCGGAGAGCCAAGAGACCCAGTACTTC.

This rearrangement joins TRBV27 to TRBJ2-1; D uncertain. V was clipped by 0 bases and J by 4 bases, with 10 bases between them. The CDR3 contains 15 residues. Looked up from germline, CDR1 is MNHEY and CDR2 is SMNVEV (reference sequence). The CDR3 region has the DNA TGTGCCAGCAGTTTATCGGGTGGAGTTTACAATGAGCAGTTCTTC. This gives the protein CASSLSGGVYNEQFF.

The gene calls are TRBV7-9 and TRBJ2-1, with 8 bases aligning to TRBD1. The CDR3 is 15 amino acids. CDR1 SEHNR and CDR2 FQNEAQ come from the germline V gene (reference sequence). The V gene end was trimmed by 1 base and the J gene end by 4 bases; junction bases not matched to a gene: 3. The CDR3 spells CASSLGRGHYNEQFF. CDR3 coding DNA: TGTGCCAGCAGCTTAGGCAGGGGGCATTACAATGAGCAGTTCTTC.

This chain links TRBV10-3 with TRBJ1-1, with 7 bases fitting TRBD1. Germline V gives CDR1 ENHRY, CDR2 SYGVKD. The V and J ends lost 8 bases and 4 bases, in that order; junction bases with no gene match: 7. The CDR3 loop spans 13 amino acids. The CDR3, as DNA: TGTGCCATCCGACAGGGTGGGGGCACTGAAGCTTTCTTT. Translating it yields CAIRQGGGTEAFF.

This clone was picked up a small number of times. The chain carries TRBV27 and TRBJ1-5; 12 positions match TRBD1. The CDR3 runs to 18 residues. The V gene end was trimmed by 6 bases and the J gene end by 2 bases; junction bases not matched to a gene: 11. Germline V gene data show CDR1 as MNHEY and CDR2 as SMNVEV (reference sequence). The CDR3 protein is CASSEMGQGALGNQPQHF. DNA of the CDR3: TGTGCCAGCAGCGAGATGGGACAGGGGGCTCTAGGCAATCAGCCCCAGCATTTT.

The V and J genes are TRBV19 and TRBJ1-2; weak D call: TRBD1 (6 bases). Germline values: CDR1 LNHDA, CDR2 SQIVND (reference sequence). The CDR3 is 15 amino acids. V shed 9 bases and J shed 8 bases, with 25 bases lying between them. For the CDR3, the DNA is TGTGCCAGCACAACTGGGCAGGGGTGGTCGGGCGGCTACACCTTC. It is translated as CASTTGQGWSGGYTF.

This clone has only a few counts. The chain has TRBV2 and TRBJ2-6; 7 bases map to TRBD2. Germline V gene lookup returns CDR1 SNHLY and CDR2 FYNNEI. This CDR3 comprises 16 residues. J gave up 0 bases and V 8 bases, and 7 bases lay outside the gene matches. The CDR3 nucleotides are TGTGCCAGCTCGCCGGGAGGCCTCTCTGGGGCCAACGTCCTGACTTTC. Translating it yields CASSPGGLSGANVLTF.

The chain recombines TRBV19 with TRBJ2-1, with D possibly matching TRBD2 (6 bases). V dropped 3 bases and J dropped 0 bases, with 15 bases sitting between them. Germline V gene data show CDR1 as LNHDA and CDR2 as SQIVND (reference sequence). The CDR3 is 17 residues long. The CDR3 region has the DNA TGTGCCAGTAGTATGTCTAGCGTAAGAGGCTCCTACAATGAGCAGTTCTTC. This encodes CASSMSSVRGSYNEQFF.

The gene calls are TRBV2 and TRBJ1-6, with 7 bases aligning to TRBD1. This CDR3 spans 16 amino acids. Germline CDR1 is SNHLY and CDR2 is FYNNEI. After removal of 3 bases from V and 6 bases from J, the junction contained 8 bases not matched to a gene. The CDR3 protein is CASSDLTGEGNSPLHF. The CDR3 DNA follows: TGTGCCAGCAGTGATCTCACAGGGGAAGGTAATTCACCCCTCCACTTT.

The chain links TRBV30 to TRBJ1-5; 9 bases map to TRBD1. The CDR3 length is 15 residues. The trim removed 5 bases at V and 6 bases at J, leaving 11 bases unmatched. Germline loops: CDR1 GTSNPN, CDR2 SVGIG (reference sequence). CDR3 DNA sequence: TGTGCCTGGGCCAATCTGGGACAGGGTTTTCAGCCCCAGCATTTT. Its protein is CAWANLGQGFQPQHF.

The genes are TRBV4-3 and TRBJ2-7, with TRBD1 as a possible D gene (5 bases). The CDR3 is 14 amino acids. CDR1 and CDR2 from the germline V gene are LGHNA and YSLEER. V was cut by 4 bases and J by 3 bases, with 13 bases left in between. The CDR3 loop is CASSRAGQGYEQYF. Written as DNA, the CDR3 is TGCGCCAGCAGCCGCGCCGGGCAGGGCTACGAGCAGTACTTC.

The chain joins TRBV9 to TRBJ2-1; TRBD1 matches at 9 bases. The CDR3 sequence is 15 residues long. Germline-derived CDR1 and CDR2 are SGDLS and YYNGEE. The V gene end was trimmed by 0 bases and the J gene end by 6 bases; junction bases not matched to a gene: 4. The CDR3 DNA sequence: TGTGCCAGCAGCGTAGGAGGACAGGGGCCCAATGAGCAGTTCTTC. It yields the protein CASSVGGQGPNEQFF.